The 19 T cell receptor beta chains below were found in one sample sequenced in a study of CD8 T cells in Susac syndrome. With random hexamers, reverse transcription was performed on about 0.5 to 1 ug of RNA. In TCRdb, the immunoSEQ multiplex PCR reads were re-called with MiXCR into one record per CDR3 protein. The sample has roughly 300,000 distinct CDR3 sequences; 80% to 90% are singletons. The sample was CD8+ T cells from PBMCs. The receptors here all came from a human donor with multiple sclerosis.

V and J are TRBV7-9 and TRBJ2-1, with 7 bases that match TRBD1. V lost 2 bases to trimming and J lost 12 bases; unmatched junction nucleotides: 16. There are 16 residues in the CDR3. Germline V CDR1 and CDR2: SEHNR, FQNEAQ (reference sequence). The CDR3 sequence is CASSLLSRAGQDWQFF. CDR3 nucleotide sequence: TGTGCCAGCAGCTTACTTTCCCGGGCCGGACAGGATTGGCAGTTCTTC.

This chain connects TRBV3-1 to TRBJ1-1; D ambiguous. The germline V gene has CDR1 LGHDT and CDR2 YNNKEL (reference sequence). With 1 base removed from V and 1 base from J, the gap between germline ends came to 10 bases. This CDR3 comprises 15 residues. In DNA form, the CDR3 reads TGTGCCAGCAGCCAAGCTAACAGAGCGAACACTGAAGCTTTCTTT. Its protein product is CASSQANRANTEAFF.

The chain links TRBV7-9 to TRBJ2-7; 11 bases agree with TRBD1. Germline lookup yields CDR1 SEHNR and CDR2 FQNEAQ (reference sequence). V shed 4 bases, J shed 6 bases, and the junction held 5 bases outside the gene matches. The length of the CDR3 is 14 residues. The CDR3 nucleotides read TGTGCCAGCAGCTGGTGGGACAGGGGGTCCGAGCAGTACTTC. Its protein is CASSWWDRGSEQYF.

V usage is TRBV7-9 and J usage is TRBJ2-7, with a tentative D call TRBD2 (6 bases). Per the germline V gene, CDR1 is SEHNR and CDR2 is FQNEAQ (reference sequence). Trimming removed 4 bases at V and 0 bases at J, with 16 bases between. CDR3 size: 16 residues. Here the CDR3 DNA reads TGTGCCAGCAGCTCCAGACCTAGCGCCAGCTCCTACGAGCAGTACTTC. The encoded protein is CASSSRPSASSYEQYF.

This clonotype was found once. This sequence joins TRBV9 and TRBJ2-5; D uncertain. This CDR3 is built from 15 residues. The V gene lost 4 bases and the J gene lost 0 bases, with 13 bases spanning the gap. In germline, CDR1 is SGDLS, CDR2 YYNGEE. The CDR3 sequence is CASSTQSAYQETQYF. The CDR3 DNA reads as TGTGCCAGCAGCACCCAATCAGCGTACCAAGAGACCCAGTACTTC.

This rearrangement joins TRBV7-9 to TRBJ2-1; 7 nucleotides match TRBD1. The CDR3 length is 17 residues. Germline CDR1 SEHNR, CDR2 FQNEAQ (reference sequence). Germline trimming cut 2 bases from V and 6 bases from J; bases unmatched to any gene: 13. CDR3 nucleotides: TGTGCCAGCAGCTTACCCCTAGGGGGCTACGGGATCAATGAGCAGTTCTTC. Translation: CASSLPLGGYGINEQFF. Looking up the rest from reference TRBV7-9 and TRBJ2-1 gives the full variable domain: DTGVSQNPRHKITKRGQNVTFRCDPISEHNRLYWYRQTLGQGPEFLTYFQNEAQLEKSRLLSDRFSAERPKGSFSTLEIQRTEQGDSAMYLCASSLPLGGYGINEQFFGPGTRLTVL.

The V gene is TRBV7-9, the J gene TRBJ2-6, with D perhaps being TRBD1 or TRBD2 (5 bases each). Germline V gene lookup returns CDR1 SEHNR and CDR2 FQNEAQ (reference sequence). The CDR3 loop spans 21 amino acids. V lost 4 bases and J 0 bases, leaving 25 bases between the germline ends. This CDR3 is CASSSHPEVGPGSSGANVLTF. In DNA form, the CDR3 reads TGTGCCAGCAGCTCCCACCCGGAGGTCGGGCCAGGGAGCTCTGGGGCCAACGTCCTGACTTTC. Drawing the rest from reference TRBV7-9 and TRBJ2-6, the complete variable domain is DTGVSQNPRHKITKRGQNVTFRCDPISEHNRLYWYRQTLGQGPEFLTYFQNEAQLEKSRLLSDRFSAERPKGSFSTLEIQRTEQGDSAMYLCASSSHPEVGPGSSGANVLTFGAGSRLTVL.

The V gene is TRBV28, the J gene TRBJ2-7; D not resolved. The CDR3 contains 16 residues. The germline V gene has CDR1 MDHEN and CDR2 SYDVKM. V was shortened by 6 bases and J by 2 bases, with 20 bases between the two germline ends. In nucleotides, the CDR3 is TGTGCCAGCAGCTCCCCGCCCCTCCGGACCACCTACGAGCAGTACTTC. It is translated as CASSSPPLRTTYEQYF.

The chain carries TRBV9 and TRBJ2-5, with D maybe TRBD2 (5 bases). Germline V gene sequence: CDR1 SGDLS, CDR2 YYNGEE. The CDR3 is 15 amino acids. V lost 2 bases, J lost 5 bases, and 16 bases lay in between. The CDR3: CASSVSDGLGETQYF. The CDR3 DNA sequence: TGTGCCAGCAGCGTCTCGGACGGACTCGGGGAGACCCAGTACTTC.

The gene calls are TRBV27 and TRBJ1-4, with a tentative D call TRBD1 (6 bases). Germline loops: CDR1 MNHEY, CDR2 SMNVEV (reference sequence). The CDR3 runs 13 residues. V was shortened by 7 bases and J by 3 bases, with 9 bases between the two germline ends. CDR3 sequence (DNA): TGTGCCAGCACGGGGGCAGCTAATGAAAAACTGTTTTTT. The encoded protein is CASTGAANEKLFF.

This clonotype was seen just once. The CDR3 here is CASSKGDSEEQYF. DNA of the CDR3: TGTGCCAGCAGCAAAGGGGACTCGGAAGAGCAGTACTTC. The V and J genes are TRBV21-1 and TRBJ2-7; the D call of TRBD2 is as the table states it, not checked on the DNA. TRBV21-1 is a listed pseudogene. The CDR3 totals 13 residues.

The J gene is TRBJ1-5, the V gene TRBV7-9; D uncertain. The CDR3 covers 14 residues. V lost 0 bases and J 5 bases, leaving 8 bases between the germline ends. From germline, CDR1 is SEHNR and CDR2 FQNEAQ (reference sequence). The CDR3 region is CASSLAGFDQPQHF. As DNA, the CDR3 is TGTGCCAGCAGCTTAGCCGGGTTTGATCAGCCCCAGCATTTT.

The chain combines TRBV30 with TRBJ1-4; tentative D call: TRBD1 (5 bases). The germline CDR1 and CDR2 sequences are GTSNPN and SVGIG (reference sequence). Trimming left V 3 bases short and J 10 bases short, with 18 bases between. The length of the CDR3 is 14 residues. The CDR3 DNA sequence: TGTGCCTGGAGCGCGGGACTCCAAAGTTCAAAACTGTTTTTT. Amino acids: CAWSAGLQSSKLFF.

The CDR3 bases are TGTGCCAGCAGCCCCTATACCCCTCAGCGGGAACGCACAGATACGCAGTATTTT. Protein sequence: CASSPYTPQRERTDTQYF. The rearrangement joins TRBV7-6 to TRBJ2-3; TRBD2 agrees at 7 bases. The CDR3 is 18 amino acids. Germline V gene sequence: CDR1 SGHVS, CDR2 FNYEAQ. V shed 5 bases, J shed 1 base, and the junction held 15 bases outside the gene matches. The full variable domain, rest sourced from reference TRBV7-6 and TRBJ2-3, is GAGVSQSPRYKVTKRGQDVALRCDPISGHVSLYWYRQALGQGPEFLTYFNYEAQQDKSGLPNDRFSAERPEGSISTLTIQRTEQRDSAMYRCASSPYTPQRERTDTQYFGPGTRLTVL.

This sequence joins TRBV20-1 and TRBJ1-6, with D unclear. Trimming pared 4 bases from V and 1 base from J, leaving 17 bases between. CDR1 is DFQATT, CDR2 SNEGSKA, per germline (reference sequence). This CDR3 is built from 17 residues. DNA of the CDR3: TGCAGTGCTATTCGAGTTGCGGGGAGTTCCTATAATTCACCCCTCCACTTT. Encoded protein: CSAIRVAGSSYNSPLHF.

V is TRBV2 and J is TRBJ2-5; unclear D gene. This CDR3 region has 17 residues. The germline V and J ends were trimmed by 5 bases and 1 base, with 20 bases remaining between them. The germline V gene has CDR1 SNHLY and CDR2 FYNNEI. CDR3 nucleotide sequence: TGTGCCAGCAGTCCCATCACCAGTAAGGCCTCCCAAGAGACCCAGTACTTC. It is translated as CASSPITSKASQETQYF.

This chain links TRBV12-5 with TRBJ2-5; D is unresolved. CDR3 length: 14 amino acids. Trimming stripped 3 bases from V and 10 bases from J, with 18 bases between. Germline V gives CDR1 LGHNT, CDR2 FRNRAP. DNA for the CDR3: TGTGCTAGTGGTTTTAACCAGCACCCCCAGGTCCAGTACTTC. This gives the protein CASGFNQHPQVQYF.

The chain carries TRBV19 and TRBJ2-2, with D hard to call. Trimming pared 6 bases from V and 6 bases from J, leaving 11 bases between. The germline CDR1 and CDR2 sequences are LNHDA and SQIVND (reference sequence). The CDR3 consists of 13 residues. In nucleotides, the CDR3 is TGTGCCAGTAGCCAACTAATGGCCGGGGAGCTGTTTTTT. Residues: CASSQLMAGELFF.

The rearrangement links TRBV5-5 to TRBJ2-1, with 12 bases identical to TRBD1. V was pared by 3 bases and J by 10 bases, with 8 bases of the junction left unmatched. The CDR3 extends over 15 amino acids. Germline-derived CDR1 and CDR2 are SGHKS and YYEKEE (reference sequence). CDR3 residues: CASSSTGTGGWEQFF. CDR3 DNA sequence: TGTGCCAGCAGCTCCACCGGGACAGGGGGCTGGGAGCAGTTCTTC. Complete variable domain (other parts from reference TRBV5-5 and TRBJ2-1): DAGVTQSPTHLIKTRGQQVTLRCSPISGHKSVSWYQQVLGQGPQFIFQYYEKEERGRGNFPDRFSARQFPNYSSELNVNALLLGDSALYLCASSSTGTGGWEQFFGPGTRLTVL.